The 22 T cell receptor beta chains presented below share a single source sample, sequenced in a study of identical twins. TCRdb used MiXCR to reprocess the 5' RACE reads, holding one entry per CDR3 protein. The table records some 590,000 distinct CDR3 sequences, around 9.6% of them present only once. The sample was also reused in another study, on yellow fever vaccine responses in identical twins.

The sample was PBMCs. The receptors originated from a woman between 18 and 29 years old in good health.

The V gene is TRBV29-1, the J gene TRBJ2-7; D possibly corresponds to TRBD1 (6 bases). The germline V gene has CDR1 SQVTM and CDR2 ANQGSEA. The CDR3 spans 16 residues. Trimming stripped 1 base from V and 0 bases from J, with 16 bases between. DNA for the CDR3: TGCAGCGTTGAAGTCATTGAGACAGGCGCCTCCTACGAGCAGTACTTC. Its protein product is CSVEVIETGASYEQYF.

This clonotype was counted between two and nine times. The chain joins TRBV28 to TRBJ2-1; 11 bases line up with TRBD1. Unmatched junction bases numbered 8, after V lost 4 bases and J lost 0 bases. The CDR3 is made up of 18 amino acids. In germline, CDR1 is MDHEN, CDR2 SYDVKM. The CDR3 DNA sequence: TGTGCCAGCAGTTCCGAAGGACAGGGGGCTTACTCCTACAATGAGCAGTTCTTC. Its translation is CASSSEGQGAYSYNEQFF.

This clonotype was detected ten times or more. The chain's CDR3 is CATSRLQTSGYEQYF. Here the CDR3 DNA reads TGTGCCACCAGCAGATTACAGACGTCTGGGTACGAGCAGTACTTC. The chain recombines TRBV15 with TRBJ2-7; D not certain. V lost 2 bases, J lost 4 bases, and 15 bases lay in between. Germline V CDR1 and CDR2: LNHNV, YYDKDF (reference sequence). The CDR3 length is 15 residues.

This clonotype was counted a few times. This sequence joins TRBV6-5 and TRBJ2-1; D call uncertain. CDR1 MNHEY and CDR2 SVGAGI come from the germline V gene. The CDR3 consists of 16 residues. The V end was cut by 0 bases, the J end by 4 bases, with 13 bases between. This CDR3 is CASSYSLWSQYNEQFF. The CDR3 DNA follows: TGTGCCAGCAGTTACTCGCTATGGTCTCAGTACAATGAGCAGTTCTTC.

The table lists this clonotype with many counts. No conserved phenylalanine or tryptophan is present at the end of the CDR3, so a read error is the likely explanation. The V call is TRBV7-2, the J call TRBJ2-7, with 11 nucleotides matching TRBD2. V lost 6 bases and J lost 7; bases outside the gene matches: 17. The CDR3 has 17 residues. Germline CDR1 and CDR2: SGHTA and FQGNSA. The CDR3, as DNA: TGTGCCAGCAGTCCTAAGGGGCTAGCGGGAGGACTGATGGAGCAGTACTTG. It encodes CASSPKGLAGGLMEQYL.

This clonotype showed up many times. The chain joins TRBV18 to TRBJ2-1; D perhaps matches TRBD1 (5 bases). CDR1 is KGHSH and CDR2 is LQKENI in the germline V gene. The CDR3 loop spans 15 amino acids. V gave up 4 bases and J gave up 6 bases, with 16 bases separating them. The CDR3: CASSQLVGHLNEQFF. Written as DNA, the CDR3 is TGTGCCAGCTCACAACTCGTCGGACACCTCAATGAGCAGTTCTTC.

The chain couples TRBV14 to TRBJ2-1; 11 bases fit TRBD2. CDR3 length: 21 amino acids. CDR1 is SGHDN, CDR2 FVKESK, per germline. The ends lost 1 base at V and 0 bases at J; junction bases unmatched: 14. The CDR3 coding sequence is TGTGCCAGCAGCCAAGGGGGCGCGTCTAGCGGGAGGATTAGCTCCTACAATGAGCAGTTCTTC. This sequence encodes CASSQGGASSGRISSYNEQFF.

The chain links TRBV24-1 to TRBJ2-7; D gene uncertain. The CDR3 has 13 amino acids. Between the trimmed V and J ends, which lost 2 bases and 7 bases, there was a span of 11 bases. Germline V gene lookup returns CDR1 KGHDR and CDR2 SFDVKD. CDR3 nucleotides: TGTGCCACCAGTGATTCCCTAGTTGTTGAGCAGTACTTC. This sequence encodes CATSDSLVVEQYF.

In this sample, this clonotype turned up many times. The rearrangement uses TRBV15 and TRBJ2-3; no definite D call. V shed 0 bases and J shed 6 bases, with 7 bases lying between them. CDR1 and CDR2 from the germline V gene are LNHNV and YYDKDF (reference sequence). The CDR3 is 13 amino acids. The chain's CDR3 is CATSRDRADTQYF. Here the CDR3 DNA reads TGTGCCACCAGCAGAGATAGGGCCGATACGCAGTATTTT.

This rearrangement joins TRBV4-3 to TRBJ2-3; D uncertain. CDR1 is LGHNA and CDR2 is YSLEER in the germline V gene. This CDR3 region has 16 residues. V shed 1 base and J shed 3 bases, with 14 bases lying between them. CDR3 coding DNA: TGCGCCAGCAGCCAAGGATTCGGGCTGGATACAGATACGCAGTATTTT. Its protein is CASSQGFGLDTDTQYF.

This clonotype was observed many times. The CDR3 region has the DNA TGTGCCAGCAGTGGATACTACGAGCAGTACTTC. Amino acid sequence: CASSGYYEQYF. This chain links TRBV2 with TRBJ2-7; D unclear. The CDR3 runs 11 residues. Trimming removed 4 bases from V and 3 bases from J, with 4 bases in between. Germline V CDR1 and CDR2: SNHLY, FYNNEI.

There are many counts of this clonotype. This rearrangement joins TRBV5-1 to TRBJ2-3; 9 positions match TRBD2. V lost 0 bases and J lost 0; bases outside the gene matches: 8. The CDR3 totals 18 residues. Germline V gives CDR1 SGHRS, CDR2 YFSETQ. The CDR3 DNA reads TGCGCCAGCAGCTTGGTTCCTAGCGGGACTACTAGCACAGATACGCAGTATTTT. Its translation: CASSLVPSGTTSTDTQYF.

This clonotype was observed a handful of times. This chain uses TRBV6-5 with TRBJ2-7, with D hard to call. CDR3 size: 16 residues. V was clipped by 2 bases and J by 3 bases, with 17 bases between them. CDR1 and CDR2 (germline): MNHEY, SVGAGI. The DNA of the CDR3 is TGTGCCAGCAGTTACCTAAAGACTTTTGCCTACTACGAGCAGTACTTC. The encoded protein is CASSYLKTFAYYEQYF.

This clonotype was seen many times. The genes are TRBV3-1 and TRBJ1-2; 10 bases fit TRBD1. Per the germline V gene, CDR1 is LGHDT and CDR2 is YNNKEL (reference sequence). J was trimmed by 7 bases and V by 8 bases; bases with no gene match: 10. The CDR3 totals 14 residues. In DNA, the CDR3 is TGTGCCAGCGCCCCGGGACAGGGGTATCGTGGCTACACCTTC. It translates to CASAPGQGYRGYTF.

This clonotype was detected only a few times. The rearrangement joins TRBV9 to TRBJ2-3; unclear D gene. V was clipped by 0 bases and J by 3 bases, with 11 bases between them. The CDR3 runs to 15 residues. Per the germline V gene, CDR1 is SGDLS and CDR2 is YYNGEE. The CDR3 nucleotides are TGTGCCAGCAGCGTAGTTGGAGAAAATACAGATACGCAGTATTTT. It codes for CASSVVGENTDTQYF.

This clonotype was observed a handful of times. The chain is built from TRBV3-1 and TRBJ1-2; tentative D call: TRBD1 (6 bases). The V gene's germline CDR1 is LGHDT and CDR2 YNNKEL (reference sequence). The CDR3 has 14 residues. V was clipped by 0 bases and J by 8 bases, with 13 bases between them. CDR3 DNA: TGTGCCAGCAGCCAAGATTCGGGGGGCCGAGGCTACACCTTC. Its translation is CASSQDSGGRGYTF.

This clonotype came up many times. V usage is TRBV3-1 and J usage is TRBJ1-3, with D possibly matching TRBD1 (6 bases). Trimming removed 4 bases from V and 0 bases from J, with 10 bases in between. Per the germline V gene, CDR1 is LGHDT and CDR2 is YNNKEL (reference sequence). This CDR3 has 15 residues. The CDR3 DNA sequence: TGTGCCAGCAGCCGACGGACAGCCTCTGGAAACACCATATATTTT. It codes for CASSRRTASGNTIYF.

This clonotype was observed many times. The chain uses TRBV18 and TRBJ1-2; the D is unclear. CDR3 length equals 17 residues. Germline values: CDR1 KGHSH, CDR2 LQKENI. Trimming took off 1 base at V and 4 bases at J, with 19 bases between the two ends. Here the CDR3 reads CASSPLPSGLRGYGYTF. CDR3 coding DNA: TGTGCCAGCTCACCACTGCCCTCAGGTCTCCGAGGCTATGGCTACACCTTC. Using reference TRBV18 and TRBJ1-2 for the parts outside the CDR3, the full variable domain is NAGVMQNPRHLVRRRGQEARLRCSPMKGHSHVYWYRQLPEEGLKFMVYLQKENIIDESGMPKERFSAEFPKEGPSILRIQQVVRGDSAAYFCASSPLPSGLRGYGYTFGSGTRLTVV.

The chain combines TRBV29-1 with TRBJ2-2; D is unclear. Germline CDR1 is SQVTM and CDR2 is ANQGSEA. There are 13 residues in the CDR3. V lost 7 bases to trimming and J lost 0 bases, with 9 bases between them. CDR3 residues: CSGRSSNTGELFF. CDR3 nucleotide sequence: TGCAGCGGACGGTCCTCGAACACCGGGGAGCTGTTTTTT.

This clonotype was detected a few times. This chain joins TRBV29-1 and TRBJ2-5; 7 bases match TRBD2. The germline CDR1 and CDR2 sequences are SQVTM and ANQGSEA. The V segment lost 8 bases and the J segment 4 bases; nucleotides outside the gene matches: 7. This CDR3 has 12 residues. The DNA of the CDR3 is TGCAGCCTCATTGCGGGGGTAGAGACCCAGTACTTC. Protein product: CSLIAGVETQYF. Using reference TRBV29-1 and TRBJ2-5 for the parts outside the CDR3, the full variable domain is SAVISQKPSRDICQRGTSLTIQCQVDSQVTMMFWYRQQPGQSLTLIATANQGSEATYESGFVIDKFPISRPNLTFSTLTVSNMSPEDSSIYLCSLIAGVETQYFGPGTRLLVL.

This chain connects TRBV15 to TRBJ1-2; D is uncertain. CDR1 LNHNV and CDR2 YYDKDF come from the germline V gene (reference sequence). Trimming removed 0 bases from V and 8 bases from J, with 16 bases in between. The CDR3 is 15 amino acids. CDR3 sequence reads: CATSRDMGRVSGYTF. CDR3 nucleotide sequence: TGTGCCACCAGCAGAGATATGGGGAGGGTTAGCGGCTACACCTTC.

In its sample, this clonotype was seen a few times. The chain is built from TRBV6-2 or TRBV6-3 and TRBJ2-1; D may be TRBD2 (6 bases). This CDR3 region has 14 residues. Trimming stripped 4 bases from V and 9 bases from J, with 16 bases between. Germline assignment: CDR1 MNHEY and CDR2 SVGEGT. CDR3 sequence (DNA): TGTGCCAGCAGTTTAAGGCGGGGACGGGGTGAGCAGTTCTTC. Translated: CASSLRRGRGEQFF.